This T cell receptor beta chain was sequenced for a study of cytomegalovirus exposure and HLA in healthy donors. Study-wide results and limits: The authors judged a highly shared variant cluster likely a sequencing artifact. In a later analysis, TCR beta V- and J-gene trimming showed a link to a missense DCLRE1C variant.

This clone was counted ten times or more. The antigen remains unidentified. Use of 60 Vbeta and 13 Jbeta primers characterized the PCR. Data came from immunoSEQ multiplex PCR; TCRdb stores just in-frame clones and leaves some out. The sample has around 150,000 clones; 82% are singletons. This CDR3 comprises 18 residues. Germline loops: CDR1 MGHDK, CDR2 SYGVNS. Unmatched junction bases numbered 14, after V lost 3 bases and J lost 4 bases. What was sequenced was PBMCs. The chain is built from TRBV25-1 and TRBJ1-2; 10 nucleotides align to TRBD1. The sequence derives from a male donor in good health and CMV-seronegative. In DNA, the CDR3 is TGTGCCAGCAGTGAGGGGGGATCTGGACAGGGGGTCTCCTATGGCTACACCTTC. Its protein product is CASSEGGSGQGVSYGYTF.